These 32 T cell receptor beta chains were sequenced from one sample in a study of shared clonotypes between healthy human individuals. Naive CD8 cells comprised CD45RO-negative, CCR7-positively selected cells, excluding terminally differentiated effector memory CD45RA+ cells. Data came from immunoSEQ multiplex PCR; TCRdb stores just in-frame clones and leaves some out. The table has millions of clones, about 95% seen once. Sequencing used naive CD8+ T cells sorted from blood. These receptors all stem from a man aged 18 to 29 in good health.

The chain links TRBV28 to TRBJ1-1, with D perhaps matching TRBD1 (5 bases). Germline CDR1 and CDR2: MDHEN and SYDVKM. The ends were cut back, 8 bases at V and 0 bases at J, with 19 bases in the middle. This CDR3 has 16 residues. This CDR3 is CASWQGRREMNTEAFF. In nucleotides, the CDR3 is TGTGCCAGCTGGCAGGGTAGGCGGGAAATGAACACTGAAGCTTTCTTT.

On this clone itself: The identical CDR3 is also encoded by other nucleotide sequences in the sample. CDR3 in DNA: TGTGCCAGCAGTTCTACAGGGGAAACCGGGGAGCTGTTTTTT. Amino acids: CASSSTGETGELFF. V and J are TRBV28 and TRBJ2-2; TRBD1 matches 7 bases. The CDR3 sequence is 14 residues long. Germline V gene data show CDR1 as MDHEN and CDR2 as SYDVKM. V was clipped by 4 bases and J by 5 bases; unmatched bases: 4.

The chain uses TRBV12-5 and TRBJ2-3; D possibly corresponds to TRBD1 (6 bases). V gave up 1 base and J gave up 7 bases, with 18 bases separating them. Germline V gives CDR1 LGHNT, CDR2 FRNRAP. The CDR3 is 16 residues long. As DNA, the CDR3 is TGTGCTAGTGGTTTGGACGGACAGATTCTCGAAAATACGCAGTATTTT. It is translated as CASGLDGQILENTQYF.

The rearrangement joins TRBV25-1 to TRBJ2-7, with a weak D call TRBD2 (6 bases). CDR3 length: 16 residues. Trimming left V 1 base short and J 2 bases short, with 15 bases between. Per the germline V gene, CDR1 is MGHDK and CDR2 is SYGVNS. The CDR3: CASSELGGADPYEQYF. CDR3 DNA: TGTGCCAGCAGTGAATTGGGGGGAGCCGACCCCTACGAGCAGTACTTC.

Regarding this clone: Within the sample, other DNA sequences also encode this same CDR3. The J gene is TRBJ1-1, the V gene TRBV5-1, with D possibly being TRBD1 (5 bases). The CDR3 spans 13 residues. V shed 4 bases and J shed 4 bases, with 11 bases lying between them. Germline V gene lookup returns CDR1 SGHRS and CDR2 YFSETQ. CDR3 amino acids: CASSPGTLTEAFF. Here the CDR3 DNA reads TGCGCCAGCAGCCCTGGGACTCTCACTGAAGCTTTCTTT.

This chain links TRBV6-6 with TRBJ1-1, with D unresolved. The CDR3 has 13 amino acids. V lost 2 bases and J 8 bases, leaving 12 bases between the germline ends. Germline V gives CDR1 MNHNY, CDR2 SVGAGI (reference sequence). CDR3 protein: CASSYLASREAFF. DNA of the CDR3: TGTGCCAGCAGTTACCTAGCATCTAGGGAAGCTTTCTTT.

On this clone itself: The identical CDR3 is also encoded by other nucleotide sequences in the sample. The V and J genes are TRBV27 and TRBJ2-7; 12 positions agree with TRBD2. CDR1 is MNHEY and CDR2 is SMNVEV in the germline V gene (reference sequence). With V trimmed by 5 bases and J by 3 bases, 2 bases remained unmatched. The CDR3 has 14 residues. CDR3 DNA sequence: TGTGCCAGCAGTAGGACTAGCGGGAACTACGAGCAGTACTTC. Its translation: CASSRTSGNYEQYF.

This rearrangement joins TRBV13 to TRBJ2-7; D not resolved. CDR1 is PRHDT and CDR2 is FYEKMQ in the germline V gene (reference sequence). The CDR3 is 13 amino acids. Trimming pared 7 bases from V and 0 bases from J, leaving 10 bases between. In DNA form, the CDR3 reads TGTGCCAGCATCGGAGCGAGCTCCTACGAGCAGTACTTC. The encoded protein is CASIGASSYEQYF. Combining the CDR3 with reference TRBV13 and TRBJ2-7 gives the whole variable domain AAGVIQSPRHLIKEKRETATLKCYPIPRHDTVYWYQQGPGQDPQFLISFYEKMQSDKGSIPDRFSAQQFSDYHSELNMSSLELGDSALYFCASIGASSYEQYFGPGTRLTVT.

There are a few counts of this clone. This chain uses TRBV5-1 with TRBJ1-6; no clear D gene. CDR3 length: 15 residues. Trimming pared 0 bases from V and 5 bases from J, leaving 9 bases between. Germline CDR1 SGHRS, CDR2 YFSETQ. Written as DNA, the CDR3 is TGCGCCAGCAGCTTGGGGGGTAGTAATAATTCACCCCTCCACTTT. Residues: CASSLGGSNNSPLHF.

The chain couples TRBV6-6 to TRBJ2-7; 10 nucleotides line up with TRBD2. In germline, CDR1 is MNHNY, CDR2 SVGAGI (reference sequence). This CDR3 region has 15 residues. V shed 2 bases, J shed 4 bases, and the junction held 5 bases outside the gene matches. The CDR3 sequence: CASSYDQREGYEQYF. DNA of the CDR3: TGTGCCAGCAGTTACGACCAGCGGGAGGGTTACGAGCAGTACTTC.

A few counts support this clone. The chain couples TRBV13 to TRBJ2-7, with D uncertain. V lost 3 bases and J lost 6, with 9 bases in between. CDR1 PRHDT and CDR2 FYEKMQ come from the germline V gene (reference sequence). This CDR3 contains 12 residues. The CDR3 is CASSFMAGEQYF. The CDR3 nucleotides read TGTGCCAGCAGCTTCATGGCCGGCGAGCAGTACTTC.

The chain combines TRBV2 with TRBJ2-1, with 8 bases aligning to TRBD1. The CDR3 is made up of 14 amino acids. V lost 5 bases and J lost 6; bases outside the gene matches: 6. In germline, CDR1 is SNHLY, CDR2 FYNNEI. The CDR3 region is CASSRSDRVNEQFF. CDR3 in DNA: TGTGCCAGCAGTCGCTCGGACAGGGTCAATGAGCAGTTCTTC. The full variable domain, completed using reference TRBV2 and TRBJ2-1, is EPEVTQTPSHQVTQMGQEVILRCVPISNHLYFYWYRQILGQKVEFLVSFYNNEISEKSEIFDDQFSVERPDGSNFTLKIRSTKLEDSAMYFCASSRSDRVNEQFFGPGTRLTVL.

CDR3 loop: CASSPGGVEKLFF. CDR3 nucleotide sequence: TGTGCCAGCAGCCCAGGTGGGGTAGAAAAACTGTTTTTT. The chain has TRBV13 and TRBJ1-4, with D hard to call. The CDR3 consists of 13 residues. Germline-derived CDR1 and CDR2 are PRHDT and FYEKMQ (reference sequence). V was shortened by 5 bases and J by 8 bases, with 12 bases between the two germline ends. The full variable domain, in which reference TRBV13 and TRBJ1-4 provide the parts outside the CDR3, is AAGVIQSPRHLIKEKRETATLKCYPIPRHDTVYWYQQGPGQDPQFLISFYEKMQSDKGSIPDRFSAQQFSDYHSELNMSSLELGDSALYFCASSPGGVEKLFFGSGTQLSVL.

The rearrangement uses TRBV5-4 and TRBJ2-7, with 7 bases that match TRBD1. The CDR3 has 14 residues. In germline, CDR1 is SGHNT, CDR2 YYREEE (reference sequence). The V gene end was trimmed by 4 bases and the J gene end by 1 base; junction bases not matched to a gene: 5. Here the CDR3 DNA reads TGTGCCAGCAGCCCCCGGGACAGATCCTACGAGCAGTACTTC. Protein product: CASSPRDRSYEQYF. Complete variable domain (other parts from reference TRBV5-4 and TRBJ2-7): ETGVTQSPTHLIKTRGQQVTLRCSSQSGHNTVSWYQQALGQGPQFIFQYYREEENGRGNFPPRFSGLQFPNYSSELNVNALELDDSALYLCASSPRDRSYEQYFGPGTRLTVT.

The J gene is TRBJ1-6, the V gene TRBV19; no reliable D call. Per germline, CDR1 LNHDA and CDR2 SQIVND (reference sequence). The CDR3 runs 17 residues. Trimming removed 3 bases at V and 9 bases at J, with 21 bases between. The CDR3 nucleotides are TGTGCCAGTAGTATCTCTCTTTTAAGTACTGAAATTTCACCCCTCCACTTT. This gives the protein CASSISLLSTEISPLHF.

V and J are TRBV9 and TRBJ2-1, with TRBD2 matching over 10 bases. Per germline, CDR1 SGDLS and CDR2 YYNGEE. CDR3 length: 17 amino acids. Unmatched junction bases numbered 7, after V lost 0 bases and J lost 4 bases. CDR3 in amino acids: CASSVGRLAGLYNEQFF. The DNA of the CDR3 is TGTGCCAGCAGCGTAGGGCGACTAGCGGGCCTATACAATGAGCAGTTCTTC.

This clone has a single count. At one boundary the junction diverges from the germline segment, which might be a read error. The V and J genes are TRBV7-7 and TRBJ1-1; TRBD1 is a possible D gene (5 bases). This CDR3 has 15 residues. The germline V gene has CDR1 SSHAT and CDR2 FNYEAQ (reference sequence). DNA of the CDR3: TGTGCTAGCAGCTTAGACGAGGGGAAGAGATCTGAAGCTTTCTTT. Its translation: CASSLDEGKRSEAFF. The full variable domain, its missing parts supplied by reference TRBV7-7 and TRBJ1-1, is GAGVSQSPRYKVTKRGQDVTLRCDPISSHATLYWYQQALGQGPEFLTYFNYEAQPDKSGLPSDRFSAERPEGSISTLTIQRTEQRDSAMYRCASSLDEGKRSEAFFGQGTRLTVV.

This clone is a singleton in its sample. V and J are TRBV11-2 and TRBJ1-4, with D tentatively TRBD1 (6 bases). From germline, CDR1 is SGHAT and CDR2 FQNNGV. Trimming stripped 5 bases from V and 0 bases from J, with 16 bases between. The CDR3 loop spans 17 amino acids. CDR3 DNA sequence: TGTGCCAGCAGCCCCGGACAGCAAACCGCAACTAATGAAAAACTGTTTTTT. Translating gives CASSPGQQTATNEKLFF.

The gene calls are TRBV27 and TRBJ2-7, with TRBD2 identical over 8 bases. Germline V gene sequence: CDR1 MNHEY, CDR2 SMNVEV (reference sequence). The CDR3 length is 14 residues. Germline trimming cut 7 bases from V and 0 bases from J; bases unmatched to any gene: 5. As DNA, the CDR3 is TGTGCCAGCACCCCGGGAGGGCCCTCCTACGAGCAGTACTTC. It codes for CASTPGGPSYEQYF.

The sample holds one count of this clone. The CDR3 here is CASSGTGGDNEQFF. The CDR3 coding sequence is TGTGCCAGCAGCGGGACAGGGGGAGACAATGAGCAGTTCTTC. V usage is TRBV7-9 and J usage is TRBJ2-1, with 11 bases fitting TRBD1. This CDR3 is 14 amino acids long. From germline, CDR1 is SEHNR and CDR2 FQNEAQ (reference sequence). V lost 5 bases to trimming and J lost 5 bases; unmatched junction nucleotides: 2. Drawing the rest from reference TRBV7-9 and TRBJ2-1, the complete variable domain is DTGVSQNPRHKITKRGQNVTFRCDPISEHNRLYWYRQTLGQGPEFLTYFQNEAQLEKSRLLSDRFSAERPKGSFSTLEIQRTEQGDSAMYLCASSGTGGDNEQFFGPGTRLTVL.

The chain combines TRBV30 with TRBJ2-1, with no clear D. This CDR3 has 12 residues. Trimming shortened V by 0 bases and J by 8 bases, and 8 bases separated the two germline ends. Germline V gene lookup returns CDR1 GTSNPN and CDR2 SVGIG (reference sequence). CDR3 bases: TGTGCCTGGAGTGTACGCGAGGATGAGCAGTTCTTC. It is translated as CAWSVREDEQFF.

This rearrangement joins TRBV5-1 to TRBJ2-7; no reliable D call. CDR3 length equals 15 residues. Germline lookup yields CDR1 SGHRS and CDR2 YFSETQ. With 5 bases removed from V and 2 bases from J, the gap between germline ends came to 17 bases. The DNA of the CDR3 is TGCGCCAGCAGGGTTGCAAACCGGACGACCTACGAGCAGTACTTC. It encodes CASRVANRTTYEQYF.

This rearrangement joins TRBV10-1 to TRBJ1-3; D is unclear. The CDR3 has 12 residues. Germline V gene lookup returns CDR1 WNHNN and CDR2 SYGVQD (reference sequence). V lost 8 bases and J 5 bases, leaving 10 bases between the germline ends. For the CDR3, the DNA is TGCGCCAGCTTGGGGAATCGAAACACCATATATTTT. Translated: CASLGNRNTIYF.

The V and J genes are TRBV5-6 and TRBJ1-4; D might be TRBD1 (5 bases). The CDR3 contains 11 residues. V was trimmed by 4 bases and J by 12 bases, leaving 10 bases between them. Germline-derived CDR1 and CDR2 are SGHDT and YYEEEE. CDR3 nucleotides: TGTGCCAGCAGCGTGGACATGCAACTGTTTTTT. The encoded protein is CASSVDMQLFF.

This chain uses TRBV28 with TRBJ2-5; D is uncertain. Germline lookup yields CDR1 MDHEN and CDR2 SYDVKM. V lost 6 bases, J lost 4 bases, and 12 bases lay in between. The CDR3 covers 13 residues. The CDR3 sequence: CASSLNALETQYF. The DNA for the CDR3 is TGTGCCAGCAGCCTGAACGCGCTAGAGACCCAGTACTTC.

The chain couples TRBV6-5 to TRBJ1-2; 10 nucleotides agree with TRBD1. V gave up 5 bases and J gave up 9 bases; unmatched junction bases: 9. The germline gives CDR1 MNHEY, CDR2 SVGAGI. CDR3 length: 14 residues. The CDR3 DNA sequence: TGTGCCAGCAGTACCCCGGACAGGGGGGAAAGCTACACCTTC. Encoded protein: CASSTPDRGESYTF.

The rearrangement links TRBV28 to TRBJ1-2; 7 nucleotides match TRBD1. The V segment lost 2 bases and the J segment 4 bases; nucleotides outside the gene matches: 4. CDR3 length equals 14 residues. The germline gives CDR1 MDHEN, CDR2 SYDVKM. DNA of the CDR3: TGTGCCAGCAGTTTAAGGGGGCTGGGCTATGGCTACACCTTC. Translated, it gives CASSLRGLGYGYTF.

The chain recombines TRBV27 with TRBJ2-1; D may be TRBD1 or TRBD2 (5 bases each). V was shortened by 7 bases and J by 1 base, with 14 bases between the two germline ends. Germline CDR1 MNHEY, CDR2 SMNVEV (reference sequence). The CDR3 extends over 15 amino acids. In nucleotides, the CDR3 is TGTGCCAGCACCACCCGGGACGGATCCTACAATGAGCAGTTCTTC. This codes for CASTTRDGSYNEQFF.

V gene TRBV13 combines with J gene TRBJ1-1; D perhaps matches TRBD1 (6 bases). The germline V and J ends were trimmed by 5 bases and 5 bases, with 9 bases remaining between them. Per germline, CDR1 PRHDT and CDR2 FYEKMQ (reference sequence). This CDR3 region has 12 residues. The CDR3 nucleotides read TGTGCCAGCAGCCCCACAGGGACTGAAGCTTTCTTT. Protein: CASSPTGTEAFF.

With regard to this clone: The identical CDR3 is also encoded by other nucleotide sequences in the sample. The gene calls are TRBV11-2 and TRBJ2-7, with a tentative D call TRBD2 (6 bases). Trimming left V 1 base short and J 0 bases short, with 13 bases between. Germline CDR1 SGHAT, CDR2 FQNNGV. The length of the CDR3 is 16 residues. The CDR3 here is CASSLVLRGSSYEQYF. Here the CDR3 DNA reads TGTGCCAGCAGCTTAGTCCTTCGGGGGAGCTCCTACGAGCAGTACTTC.

This chain connects TRBV28 to TRBJ2-1; TRBD2 matches at 8 bases. Per germline, CDR1 MDHEN and CDR2 SYDVKM. The CDR3 covers 14 residues. After removal of 2 bases from V and 12 bases from J, the junction contained 9 bases not matched to a gene. CDR3 sequence: CASSLAPASGGQFF. CDR3 DNA sequence: TGTGCCAGCAGTTTAGCCCCCGCGAGCGGGGGGCAGTTCTTC.

The chain combines TRBV7-9 with TRBJ1-2; D gene unclear. Per the germline V gene, CDR1 is SEHNR and CDR2 is FQNEAQ (reference sequence). Trimming left V 2 bases short and J 2 bases short, with 12 bases between. This CDR3 is 15 amino acids long. CDR3 residues: CASSLSPGKNYGYTF. CDR3 bases: TGTGCCAGCAGCTTAAGTCCTGGAAAGAACTATGGCTACACCTTC.